This TCR beta chain was identified during a study of PD-1 blockade in classical Hodgkin lymphoma. In every patient, relapse followed autologous stem cell transplantation, while exposure to brentuximab vedotin differed. Data came from immunoSEQ multiplex PCR; TCRdb stores just in-frame clones and leaves some out. The sample holds about 98,000 clones, roughly 76% seen once. Germline lookup yields CDR1 SGDLS and CDR2 YYNGEE. Trimming took 2 bases from V and 3 from J; bases not matched to a gene: 6. The length of the CDR3 is 15 residues. The clonotype comes from a human donor with classical Hodgkin lymphoma. The rearrangement links TRBV9 to TRBJ2-7; 9 bases align to TRBD1. The sequenced sample was peripheral blood mononuclear cells (PBMCs), obtained before the second cycle of nivolumab. CDR3 in amino acids: CASSVGQGNYYEQYF. The CDR3 region has the DNA TGTGCCAGCAGCGTCGGACAGGGGAACTACTACGAGCAGTACTTC.